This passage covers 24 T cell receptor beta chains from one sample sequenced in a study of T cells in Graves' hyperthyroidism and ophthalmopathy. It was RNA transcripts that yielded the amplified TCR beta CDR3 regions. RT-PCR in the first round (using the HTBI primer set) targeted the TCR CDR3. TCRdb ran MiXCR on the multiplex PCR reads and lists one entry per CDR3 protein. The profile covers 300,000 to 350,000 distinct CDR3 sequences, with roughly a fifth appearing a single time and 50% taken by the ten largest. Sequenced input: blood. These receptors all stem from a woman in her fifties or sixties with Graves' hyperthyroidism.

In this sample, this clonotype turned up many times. CDR3 protein: CSVSGTSGGGVETQYF. CDR3 nucleotide sequence: TGCAGCGTTAGCGGGACTAGCGGAGGAGGCGTAGAGACCCAGTACTTC. The chain employs TRBV29-1 and TRBJ2-5; 11 bases align to TRBD2. CDR1 and CDR2 (germline): SQVTM, ANQGSEA. This CDR3 has 16 amino acids. Losses at the gene ends were 5 bases for V and 4 bases for J; bases not matched to a gene: 12. Supplemented by reference TRBV29-1 and TRBJ2-5, the full variable domain reads SAVISQKPSRDICQRGTSLTIQCQVDSQVTMMFWYRQQPGQSLTLIATANQGSEATYESGFVIDKFPISRPNLTFSTLTVSNMSPEDSSIYLCSVSGTSGGGVETQYFGPGTRLLVL.

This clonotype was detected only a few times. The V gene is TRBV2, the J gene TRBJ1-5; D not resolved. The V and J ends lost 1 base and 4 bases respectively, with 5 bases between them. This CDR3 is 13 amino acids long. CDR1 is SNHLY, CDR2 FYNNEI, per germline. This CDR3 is CASSEGQNQPQHF. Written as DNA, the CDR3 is TGTGCCAGCAGTGAAGGGCAAAATCAGCCCCAGCATTTT. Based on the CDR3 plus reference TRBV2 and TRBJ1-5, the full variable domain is EPEVTQTPSHQVTQMGQEVILRCVPISNHLYFYWYRQILGQKVEFLVSFYNNEISEKSEIFDDQFSVERPDGSNFTLKIRSTKLEDSAMYFCASSEGQNQPQHFGDGTRLSIL.

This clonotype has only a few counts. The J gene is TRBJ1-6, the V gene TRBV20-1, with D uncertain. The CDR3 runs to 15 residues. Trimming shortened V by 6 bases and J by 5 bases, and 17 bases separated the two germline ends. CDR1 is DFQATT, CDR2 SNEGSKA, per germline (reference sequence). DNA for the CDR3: TGCAGTGCGGAGAGAGCGAGTCCCCATAATTCACCCCTCCACTTT. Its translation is CSAERASPHNSPLHF.

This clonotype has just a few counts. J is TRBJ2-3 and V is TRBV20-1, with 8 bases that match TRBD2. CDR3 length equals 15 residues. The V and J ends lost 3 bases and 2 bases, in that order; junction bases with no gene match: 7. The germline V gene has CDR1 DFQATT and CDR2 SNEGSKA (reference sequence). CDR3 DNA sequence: TGCAGTGCTAGTTCAGGCGGGGGGCCCACAGATACGCAGTATTTT. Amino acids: CSASSGGGPTDTQYF.

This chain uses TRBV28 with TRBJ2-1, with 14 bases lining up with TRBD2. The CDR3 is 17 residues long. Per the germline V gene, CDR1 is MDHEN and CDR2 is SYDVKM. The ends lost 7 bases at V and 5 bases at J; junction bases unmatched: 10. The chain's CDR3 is CASTPQGTSGRNNEQFF. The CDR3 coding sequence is TGTGCCAGCACACCCCAGGGGACTAGCGGGAGAAACAATGAGCAGTTCTTC.

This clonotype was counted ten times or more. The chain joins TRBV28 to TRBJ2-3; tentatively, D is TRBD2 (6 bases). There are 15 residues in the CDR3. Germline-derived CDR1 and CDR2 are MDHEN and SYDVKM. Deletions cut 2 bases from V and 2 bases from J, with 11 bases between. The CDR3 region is CASSLPGTVTDTQYF. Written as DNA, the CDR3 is TGTGCCAGCAGTTTACCCGGGACTGTCACAGATACGCAGTATTTT.

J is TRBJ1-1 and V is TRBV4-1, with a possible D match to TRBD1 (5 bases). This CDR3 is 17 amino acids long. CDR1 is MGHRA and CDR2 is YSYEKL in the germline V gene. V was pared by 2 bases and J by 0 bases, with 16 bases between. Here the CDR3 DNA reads TGCGCCAGCAGCCAAAATGGGGGGGGGGGGATGAACACTGAAGCTTTCTTT. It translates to CASSQNGGGGMNTEAFF.

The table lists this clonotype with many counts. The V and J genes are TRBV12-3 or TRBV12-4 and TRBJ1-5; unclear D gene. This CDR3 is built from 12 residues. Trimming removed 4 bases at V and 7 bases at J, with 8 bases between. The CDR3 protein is CASSYSEQPQHF. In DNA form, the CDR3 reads TGTGCCAGCAGTTACAGCGAGCAGCCCCAGCATTTT.

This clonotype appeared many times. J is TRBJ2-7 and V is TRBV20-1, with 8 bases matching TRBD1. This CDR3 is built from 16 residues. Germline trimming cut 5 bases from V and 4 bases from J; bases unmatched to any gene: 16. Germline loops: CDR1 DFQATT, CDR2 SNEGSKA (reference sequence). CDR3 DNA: TGCAGTGCTGACACCTCCCGGCAGGGGGCTAAGTACGAGCAGTACTTC. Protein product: CSADTSRQGAKYEQYF.

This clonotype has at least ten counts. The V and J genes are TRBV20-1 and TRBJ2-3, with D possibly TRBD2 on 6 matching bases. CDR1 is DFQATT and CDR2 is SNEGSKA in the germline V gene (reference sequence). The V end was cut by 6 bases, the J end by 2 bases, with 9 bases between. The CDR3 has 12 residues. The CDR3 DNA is TGCAGTGCGGAGGGAGACACAGATACGCAGTATTTT. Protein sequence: CSAEGDTDTQYF.

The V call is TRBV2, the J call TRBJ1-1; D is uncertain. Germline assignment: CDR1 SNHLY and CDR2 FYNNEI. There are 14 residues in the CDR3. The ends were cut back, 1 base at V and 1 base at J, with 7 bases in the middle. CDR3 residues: CASSEGFANTEAFF. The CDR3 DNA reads TGTGCCAGCAGTGAAGGATTTGCGAACACTGAAGCTTTCTTT.

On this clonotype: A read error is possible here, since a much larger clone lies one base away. This CDR3 is CAGSTHRGQPQHF. The CDR3 DNA sequence: TGCGCCGGCAGCACTCACAGGGGTCAGCCCCAGCATTTT. This chain links TRBV5-1 with TRBJ1-5; 7 bases map to TRBD1. The CDR3 totals 13 residues. Germline V gene sequence: CDR1 SGHRS, CDR2 YFSETQ.

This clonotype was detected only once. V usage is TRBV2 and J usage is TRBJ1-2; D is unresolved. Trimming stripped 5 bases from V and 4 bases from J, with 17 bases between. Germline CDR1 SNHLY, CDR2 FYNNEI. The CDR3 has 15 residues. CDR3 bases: TGTGCCAGCAGTATCACCGGACGGCTCTCCTATGGCTACACCTTC. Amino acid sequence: CASSITGRLSYGYTF.

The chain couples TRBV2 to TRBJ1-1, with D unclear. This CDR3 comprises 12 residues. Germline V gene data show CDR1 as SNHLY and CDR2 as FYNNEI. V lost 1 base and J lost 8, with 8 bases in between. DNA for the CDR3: TGTGCCAGCAGTGAAGGGCAGCCGGAAGCTTTCTTT. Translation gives CASSEGQPEAFF. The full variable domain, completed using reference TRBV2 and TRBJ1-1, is EPEVTQTPSHQVTQMGQEVILRCVPISNHLYFYWYRQILGQKVEFLVSFYNNEISEKSEIFDDQFSVERPDGSNFTLKIRSTKLEDSAMYFCASSEGQPEAFFGQGTRLTVV.

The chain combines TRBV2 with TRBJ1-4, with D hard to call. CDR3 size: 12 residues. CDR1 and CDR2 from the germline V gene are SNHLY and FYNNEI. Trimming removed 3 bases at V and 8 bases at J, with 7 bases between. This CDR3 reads CASSEAAEKLFF. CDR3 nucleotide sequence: TGTGCCAGCAGTGAGGCAGCGGAAAAACTGTTTTTT.

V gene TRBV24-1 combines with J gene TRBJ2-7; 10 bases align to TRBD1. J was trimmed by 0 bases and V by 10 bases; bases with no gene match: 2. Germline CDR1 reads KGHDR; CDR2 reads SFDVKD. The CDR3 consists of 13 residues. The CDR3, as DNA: TGTGCCACTGGGACAGGGGACTCCTACGAGCAGTACTTC. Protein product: CATGTGDSYEQYF.

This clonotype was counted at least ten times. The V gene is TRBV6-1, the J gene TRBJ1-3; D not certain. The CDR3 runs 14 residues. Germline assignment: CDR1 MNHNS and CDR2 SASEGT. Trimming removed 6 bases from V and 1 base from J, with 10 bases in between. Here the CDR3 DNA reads TGTGCCAGCAGCAACCCCAGGTCTGGAAACACCATATATTTT. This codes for CASSNPRSGNTIYF.

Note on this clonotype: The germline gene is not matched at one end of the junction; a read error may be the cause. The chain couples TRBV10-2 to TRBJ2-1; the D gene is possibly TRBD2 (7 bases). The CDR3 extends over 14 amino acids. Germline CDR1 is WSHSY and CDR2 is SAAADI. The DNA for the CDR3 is TGCGCCAGCAAAGGGGGGGGGCTGTTTAATGAGCAGGTCTTC. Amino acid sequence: CASKGGGLFNEQVF.

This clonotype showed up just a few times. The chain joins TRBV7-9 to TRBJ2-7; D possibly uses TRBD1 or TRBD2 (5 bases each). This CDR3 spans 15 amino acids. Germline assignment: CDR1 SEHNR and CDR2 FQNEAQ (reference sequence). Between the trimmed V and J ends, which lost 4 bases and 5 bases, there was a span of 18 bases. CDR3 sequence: CASSSGDLRSHEQYF. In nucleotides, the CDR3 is TGTGCCAGCAGCTCCGGGGACCTACGGTCCCACGAGCAGTACTTC.

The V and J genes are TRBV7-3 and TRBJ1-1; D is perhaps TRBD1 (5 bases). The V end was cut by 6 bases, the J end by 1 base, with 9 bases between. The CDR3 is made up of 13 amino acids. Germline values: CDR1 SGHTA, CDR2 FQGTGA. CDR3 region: CASRDGTNTEAFF. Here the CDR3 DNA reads TGTGCCAGCAGGGATGGGACGAACACTGAAGCTTTCTTT.

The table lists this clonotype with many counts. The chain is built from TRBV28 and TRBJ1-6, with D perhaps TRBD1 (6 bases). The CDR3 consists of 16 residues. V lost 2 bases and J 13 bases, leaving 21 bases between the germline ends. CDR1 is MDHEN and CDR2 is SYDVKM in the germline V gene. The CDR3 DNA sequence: TGTGCCAGCAGTTTAAAGTTGGGCAGGGACACCCGGCCCCTCCACTTT. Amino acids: CASSLKLGRDTRPLHF. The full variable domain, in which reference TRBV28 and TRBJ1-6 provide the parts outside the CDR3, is DVKVTQSSRYLVKRTGEKVFLECVQDMDHENMFWYRQDPGLGLRLIYFSYDVKMKEKGDIPEGYSVSREKKERFSLILESASTNQTSMYLCASSLKLGRDTRPLHFGNGTRLTVT.

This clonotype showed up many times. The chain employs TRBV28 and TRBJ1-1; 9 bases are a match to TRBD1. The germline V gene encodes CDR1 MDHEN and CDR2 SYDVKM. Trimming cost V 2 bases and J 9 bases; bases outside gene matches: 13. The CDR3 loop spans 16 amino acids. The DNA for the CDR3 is TGTGCCAGCAGTTTAGGAGGGACAGGGTTTTTCGGGAAAGCTTTCTTT. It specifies CASSLGGTGFFGKAFF.

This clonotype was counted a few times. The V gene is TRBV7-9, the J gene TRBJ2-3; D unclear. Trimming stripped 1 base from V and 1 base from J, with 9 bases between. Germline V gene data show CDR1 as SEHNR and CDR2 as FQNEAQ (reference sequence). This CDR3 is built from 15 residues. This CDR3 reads CASSLVGKRTDTQYF. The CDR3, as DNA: TGTGCCAGCAGCTTAGTGGGGAAACGCACAGATACGCAGTATTTT.

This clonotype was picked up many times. This CDR3 reads CASSSLAGGETQYF. CDR3 nucleotide sequence: TGTGCCAGCAGCTCCCTAGCGGGGGGAGAGACCCAGTACTTC. The V and J genes are TRBV11-2 and TRBJ2-5; 11 bases match TRBD2. With 4 bases clipped from V and 4 bases from J, the junction kept 2 bases outside the gene matches. The V gene's germline CDR1 is SGHAT and CDR2 FQNNGV. The CDR3 has 14 residues.